This TCR beta chain emerged from a study of tumor-infiltrating lymphocytes in primary liver carcinoma listed by TCRdb under 2017. Broadly, across the study: Surgical resection was performed in China between late 2015 and early 2016 on about 5 patients with histopathologically diagnosed primary liver carcinoma. Of the five patients, three men and two women aged 30 to 69 years, four had hepatocellular carcinoma and one had combined HCC and intrahepatic cholangiocarcinoma. The tumors of the five patients were staged as T1-T3 N0M0, with maximum diameters ranging from roughly 4 to 10 cm. Samples yielded roughly 3.65 to 7.5 million productive TCRbeta reads; read depth did not differ significantly between tissue types. For each liver tumor, the study sampled five regions along with adjacent normal tissue and blood, and applied TCRbeta repertoire sequencing, expression microarrays and whole-exome sequencing. A total of roughly 35 specimens from 5 patients underwent TCRbeta repertoire sequencing, comprising 25 tumor regions, 5 adjacent noncancerous liver tissues and 5 peripheral blood samples. Technical replicate repertoires showed high reproducibility, with mean shared-clone rates around 0.9 and correlation coefficients above 0.95.

Using a constant-region primer and ProtoScript II reverse transcriptase, TCRbeta-specific cDNA was reverse-transcribed from around 500 ng total RNA. The TCRbeta libraries were prepared through three rounds of nested multiplex PCR following a slightly modified ARM-PCR procedure. Multiplex TRBV1-TRBV30 forward primers and a Cbeta reverse primer were used in the first two PCR rounds, each of which was run for around 10 cycles. Sample barcodes and Illumina adapters were added in a final 25-cycle PCR with Deep VentR polymerase. Before sequencing, amplicons of 200-500 bp were purified from gel using a QIAquick gel extraction kit. The TCRbeta amplicons were sequenced with 250-bp paired-end reads on an Illumina HiSeq 2500. The original pipeline was this. To recover full CDR3 sequences, reads were quality-trimmed using Trimmomatic v0.33 and paired reads were then merged using FLASH v1.2.11. V, D and J germline segments were assigned to the rearranged TCRbeta sequences using MiGEC v1.2.1b. Clonotype statistics, along with Shannon-Wiener diversity indices, were calculated using VDJtools v1.0.0. To reduce sampling bias, subsequent analyses other than the diversity analysis used only the 250 most abundant clonotypes in each sample. In-frame beta chains were kept once TCRdb had trimmed the public reads at Q25 with fastp and called clones with MiXCR. Every CDR3 protein is listed once, alongside the most common genes and DNA of its rows. TCRdb's processing, not the authors', yielded these V and J calls. This sample lists 300,000 to 400,000 distinct CDR3 sequences; approximately 60% were detected once. About 9.4% of the sample is in the top ten clones.

TRIzol reagent was used to extract blood RNA from unsorted whole blood, while the DNeasy Blood & Tissue kit provided the germline DNA. Patients had chronic HBV infection and were treatment-naive at sampling. Approximately 3.8 milliliters of peripheral blood were collected into K2EDTA tubes before surgery. Its CDR3 holds 13 amino acids, cysteine through phenylalanine. The kept DNA is CDR3 alone, 39 bases in frame from the first base. In the germline V gene, CDR1 corresponds to SQVTM and CDR2 to ANQGSEA. Germline trimming: 6 bases from V, 4 bases from J; junction bases outside gene matches: 8. There are many counts of this clonotype. No cognate antigen has been identified for it. No base qualities exist here, and no much larger clone lies one base off it. Study-wide findings and limitations: Because only the TCR beta chain was sequenced and unpaired alpha chains were not captured, true repertoire diversity is likely underestimated. Only five or six patients were included in the study, and the authors note that the findings should be validated in a larger study. Compared with blood, tumors had a significantly larger share of the repertoire taken up by the top 250 clones (p = 0.039). Repertoire overlap was found to be higher between tumor regions (mean roughly 36%) than between tumor-adjacent (around 17%) or tumor-blood (about 14%) pairs, consistent with antigen-driven expansion. Bulk unsorted samples precluded comparing CD4+ and CD8+ T cell repertoires.

The V and J genes are TRBV29-1 and TRBJ1-1, with 7 bases in between that match TRBD1. Sequenced material: peripheral blood. The TCR sequence derives from a man aged 40-49 years with primary liver carcinoma and hepatitis B virus infection. The DNA sequence is given as TGCAGCGTCCACAGGGGTTGGGGCACTGAAGCTTTCTTT. It is translated as CSVHRGWGTEAFF.